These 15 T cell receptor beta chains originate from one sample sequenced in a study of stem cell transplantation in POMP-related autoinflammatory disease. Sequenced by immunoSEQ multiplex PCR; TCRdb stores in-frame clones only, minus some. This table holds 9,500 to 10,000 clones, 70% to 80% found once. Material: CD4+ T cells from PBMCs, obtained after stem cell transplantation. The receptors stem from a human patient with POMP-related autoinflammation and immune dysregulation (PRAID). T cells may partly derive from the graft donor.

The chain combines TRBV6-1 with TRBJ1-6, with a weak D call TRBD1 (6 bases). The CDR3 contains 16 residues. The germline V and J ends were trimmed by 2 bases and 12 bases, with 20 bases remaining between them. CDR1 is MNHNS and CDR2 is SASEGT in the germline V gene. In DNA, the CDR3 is TGTGCCAGCAGTGAAATTGAGGGAAGGGGGTGGGGACCCCTCCACTTT. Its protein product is CASSEIEGRGWGPLHF.

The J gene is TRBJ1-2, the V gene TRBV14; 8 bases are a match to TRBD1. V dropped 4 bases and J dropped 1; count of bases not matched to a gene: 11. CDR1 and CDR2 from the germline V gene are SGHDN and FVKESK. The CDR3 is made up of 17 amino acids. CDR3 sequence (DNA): TGTGCCAGCAGCCCCCGGGACAGGCCCCTCCATAACTATGGCTACACCTTC. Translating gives CASSPRDRPLHNYGYTF.

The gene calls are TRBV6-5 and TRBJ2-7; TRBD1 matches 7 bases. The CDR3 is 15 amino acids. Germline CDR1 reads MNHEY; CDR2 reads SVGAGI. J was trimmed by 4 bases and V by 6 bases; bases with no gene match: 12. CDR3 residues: CASRARVGTEYEQYF. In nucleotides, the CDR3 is TGTGCCAGCAGGGCTCGTGTGGGGACAGAATACGAGCAGTACTTC.

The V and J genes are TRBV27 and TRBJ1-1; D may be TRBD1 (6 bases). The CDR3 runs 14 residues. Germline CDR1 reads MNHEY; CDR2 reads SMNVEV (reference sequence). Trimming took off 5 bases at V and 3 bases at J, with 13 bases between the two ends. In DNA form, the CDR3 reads TGTGCCAGCAGTGTCACAGGGTATCACACTGAAGCTTTCTTT. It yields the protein CASSVTGYHTEAFF.

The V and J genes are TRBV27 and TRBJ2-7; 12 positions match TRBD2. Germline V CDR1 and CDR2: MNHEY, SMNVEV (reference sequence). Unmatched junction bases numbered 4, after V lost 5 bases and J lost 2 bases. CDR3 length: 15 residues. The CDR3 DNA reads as TGTGCCAGCAGTCCCCGACTAGCGGGGGCCTACGAGCAGTACTTC. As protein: CASSPRLAGAYEQYF.

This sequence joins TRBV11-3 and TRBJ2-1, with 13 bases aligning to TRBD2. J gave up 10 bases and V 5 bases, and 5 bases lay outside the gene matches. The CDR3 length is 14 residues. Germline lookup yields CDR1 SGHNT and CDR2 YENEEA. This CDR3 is CASSRGTSGNEQFF. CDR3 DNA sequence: TGTGCCAGCAGCCGCGGGACTAGCGGGAACGAGCAGTTCTTC.

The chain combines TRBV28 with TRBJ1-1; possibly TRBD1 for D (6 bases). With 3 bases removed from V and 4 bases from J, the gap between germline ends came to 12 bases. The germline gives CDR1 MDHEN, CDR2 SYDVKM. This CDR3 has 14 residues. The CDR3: CASSLAGDVTEAFF. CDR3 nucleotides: TGTGCCAGCAGTTTGGCAGGGGATGTCACTGAAGCTTTCTTT. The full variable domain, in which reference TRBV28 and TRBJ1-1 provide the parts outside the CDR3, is DVKVTQSSRYLVKRTGEKVFLECVQDMDHENMFWYRQDPGLGLRLIYFSYDVKMKEKGDIPEGYSVSREKKERFSLILESASTNQTSMYLCASSLAGDVTEAFFGQGTRLTVV.

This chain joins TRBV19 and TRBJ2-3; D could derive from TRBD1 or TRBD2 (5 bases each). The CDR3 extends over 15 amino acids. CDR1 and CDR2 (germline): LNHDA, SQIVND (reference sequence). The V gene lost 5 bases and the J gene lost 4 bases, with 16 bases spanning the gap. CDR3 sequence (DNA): TGTGCCAGTAGTTCGGCAGGGAGATTGGCAGATACGCAGTATTTT. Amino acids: CASSSAGRLADTQYF.

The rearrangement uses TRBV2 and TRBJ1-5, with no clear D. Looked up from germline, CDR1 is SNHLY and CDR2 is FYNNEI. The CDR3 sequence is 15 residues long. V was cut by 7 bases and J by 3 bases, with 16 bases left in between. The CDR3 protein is CASNRDIILNQPQHF. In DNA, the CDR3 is TGTGCCAGCAATCGAGACATCATACTCAATCAGCCCCAGCATTTT.

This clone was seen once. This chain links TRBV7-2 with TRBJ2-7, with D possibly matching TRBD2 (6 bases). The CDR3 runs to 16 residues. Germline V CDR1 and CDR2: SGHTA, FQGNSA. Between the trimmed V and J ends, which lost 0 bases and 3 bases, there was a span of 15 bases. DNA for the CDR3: TGTGCCAGCAGCTTAGCACTCCGCGGGATTAGCTACGAGCAGTACTTC. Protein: CASSLALRGISYEQYF. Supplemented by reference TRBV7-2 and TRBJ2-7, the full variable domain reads GAGVSQSPSNKVTEKGKDVELRCDPISGHTALYWYRQSLGQGLEFLIYFQGNSAPDKSGLPSDRFSAERTGGSVSTLTIQRTQQEDSAVYLCASSLALRGISYEQYFGPGTRLTVT.

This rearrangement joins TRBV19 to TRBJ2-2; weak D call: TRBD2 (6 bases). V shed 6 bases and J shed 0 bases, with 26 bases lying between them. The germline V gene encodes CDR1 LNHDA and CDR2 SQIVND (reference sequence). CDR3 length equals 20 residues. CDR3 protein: CASSSLPPSAMYANTGELFF. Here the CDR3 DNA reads TGTGCCAGTAGCTCCCTTCCCCCTAGCGCAATGTACGCGAACACCGGGGAGCTGTTTTTT.

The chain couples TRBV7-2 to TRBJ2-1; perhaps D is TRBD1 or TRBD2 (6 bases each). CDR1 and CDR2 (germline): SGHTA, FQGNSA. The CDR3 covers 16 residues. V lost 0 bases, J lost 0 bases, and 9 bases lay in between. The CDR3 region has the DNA TGTGCCAGCAGCTTAGCCGGGGGCGTCTCCTACAATGAGCAGTTCTTC. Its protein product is CASSLAGGVSYNEQFF.

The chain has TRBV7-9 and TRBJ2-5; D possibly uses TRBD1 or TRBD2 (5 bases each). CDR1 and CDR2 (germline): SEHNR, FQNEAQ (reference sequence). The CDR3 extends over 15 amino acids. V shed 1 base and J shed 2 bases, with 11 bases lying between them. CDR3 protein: CASSLDGAGQETQYF. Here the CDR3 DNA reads TGTGCCAGCAGCTTAGACGGGGCAGGGCAAGAGACCCAGTACTTC. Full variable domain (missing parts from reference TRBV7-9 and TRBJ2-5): DTGVSQNPRHKITKRGQNVTFRCDPISEHNRLYWYRQTLGQGPEFLTYFQNEAQLEKSRLLSDRFSAERPKGSFSTLEIQRTEQGDSAMYLCASSLDGAGQETQYFGPGTRLLVL.

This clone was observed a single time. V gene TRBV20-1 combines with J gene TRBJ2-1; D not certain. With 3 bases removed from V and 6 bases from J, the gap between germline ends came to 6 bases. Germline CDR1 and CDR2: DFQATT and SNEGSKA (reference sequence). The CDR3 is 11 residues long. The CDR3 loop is CSARAINEQFF. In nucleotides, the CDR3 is TGCAGTGCTAGGGCCATCAATGAGCAGTTCTTC.

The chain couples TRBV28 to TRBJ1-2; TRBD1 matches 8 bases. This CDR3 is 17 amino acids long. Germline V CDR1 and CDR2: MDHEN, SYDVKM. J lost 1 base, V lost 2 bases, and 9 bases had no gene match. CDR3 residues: CASSLTTGASFNYGYTF. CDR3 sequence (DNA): TGTGCCAGCAGTTTAACGACAGGGGCCTCCTTTAACTATGGCTACACCTTC.